The text below deals with one T cell receptor beta chain. This clonotype showed up just a few times. What antigen it recognizes has not been identified. No base-level quality is on record; no much larger clone is a single base apart. The entry originates in a study of tumor-infiltrating lymphocytes in primary liver carcinoma (dated 2017 in TCRdb). Study-level background: Between November 2015 and March 2016, about five patients in China with histopathologically diagnosed primary liver carcinoma had surgical resection. Each sample produced roughly 3.65 to 7.5 million productive TCRbeta reads, and read depth showed no significant difference between tissue types. TCRbeta repertoire sequencing covered approximately 35 specimens from 5 patients: 25 tumor regions, 5 adjacent noncancerous liver tissues and 5 peripheral blood samples. Technical replicate repertoires showed high reproducibility, with mean shared-clone rates roughly 0.87 and correlation coefficients above 0.95. The five patients had tumors of stage T1-T3 N0M0, with maximum diameters ranging from about 4.2 to 10 cm. For each liver tumor, the study sampled five regions along with adjacent normal tissue and blood, and applied TCRbeta repertoire sequencing, expression microarrays and whole-exome sequencing. The five patients, three men and two women aged 30 to 69 years, had hepatocellular carcinoma (four) or combined HCC and intrahepatic cholangiocarcinoma (one). Broader findings and caveats from the paper: Consistent with antigen-driven expansion, pairs of tumor regions showed higher repertoire overlap (mean roughly 35%) than either tumor-adjacent pairs (roughly 17%) or tumor-blood pairs (around 15%). The study included only five patients, and the authors note findings should be validated in a larger study. Because sequencing covered only the TCR beta chain and unpaired alpha chains were not captured, true repertoire diversity is likely underestimated. Since the samples were bulk and unsorted, there was no way to compare CD4+ and CD8+ T cell repertoires. Compared with blood, tumors had a significantly larger share of the repertoire taken up by the top 250 clones (p = 0.039).

RNA from unsorted whole blood was extracted with TRIzol reagent, and germline DNA was obtained with the DNeasy Blood & Tissue kit. At the time of sampling, the patients were treatment-naive and had chronic HBV infection. Before surgery, about 4 milliliters of peripheral blood were collected into K2EDTA tubes. Starting from about 500 ng total RNA, TCRbeta-specific cDNA was produced by reverse transcription with a constant-region primer and ProtoScript II reverse transcriptase. Three nested multiplex PCR rounds, following a slightly modified ARM-PCR procedure, were used to build the TCRbeta libraries. Multiplex TRBV1-TRBV30 forward primers and a Cbeta reverse primer were used in the first two PCR rounds, each of which was run for roughly 10 cycles. A final 25-cycle PCR with Deep VentR polymerase added sample barcodes and Illumina adapters. Amplicons of 200-500 bp were gel-purified with a QIAquick gel extraction kit before sequencing. TCRbeta amplicons were sequenced on an Illumina HiSeq 2500 with 250-bp paired-end reads. Concerning the study's data processing: Trimmomatic v0.33 was used to quality-trim the reads, and FLASH v1.2.11 was used to merge paired reads so that full CDR3 sequences could be recovered. MiGEC v1.2.1b assigned V, D and J germline segments to the rearranged TCRbeta sequences. Clonotype statistics and Shannon-Wiener diversity indices were computed with VDJtools v1.0.0. Except for diversity analysis, only each sample's 250 most abundant clonotypes were used in subsequent analyses to reduce sampling bias. TCRdb ran its own pipeline on the public reads, namely fastp trimming at Q25 and MiXCR clone calling, and kept in-frame beta chains. Here each entry gathers all rows of one CDR3 protein and keeps the most common genes and DNA. For this entry, the V and J calls and clone size follow TCRdb and not the study's own pipeline. For this sample the table gives 330,000 or so distinct CDR3 sequences, of which around 60% were detected only once. The ten largest account for about 6% of the sample.

V has 7 bases trimmed and J has 7 bases trimmed; junction bases matching no gene number 12. The CDR3 holds 14 amino acids from the cysteine to the phenylalanine. Of all the DNA, just the CDR3 is kept, 42 bases in frame from base 1. CDR1 SNHLY and CDR2 FYNNEI are derived from the germline V gene. The chain is made from TRBV2 and TRBJ2-7, and TRBD2 aligns with 8 junction nucleotides. The sequencing input was peripheral blood. The TCR was taken from a man aged 35-49 years with primary liver carcinoma and hepatitis B virus infection. The nucleotide sequence is TGTGCCAGCATGGAGGCGGGAGGCGTAGTAGAGCAGTACTTC. This is translated as CASMEAGGVVEQYF. With the portions outside the CDR3 filled from the reference TRBV2 and TRBJ2-7 genes, the complete variable region becomes EPEVTQTPSHQVTQMGQEVILRCVPISNHLYFYWYRQILGQKVEFLVSFYNNEISEKSEIFDDQFSVERPDGSNFTLKIRSTKLEDSAMYFCASMEAGGVVEQYFGPGTRLTVT.